This is a list of T cell receptor beta chains from one sample in a study of blood T cells in healthy people across ages. TCRdb redid the calling of the 5' RACE reads with MiXCR, one entry per CDR3 protein. The table shows 730,000 or so distinct CDR3 sequences, with approximately 39% occurring only once. Material for sequencing was blood. Receptors were obtained from an older woman in good health. Each CDR3 is given with its conserved first and last residue. Each record gives: CDR3 protein, CDR3 DNA, V gene, J gene, D gene, clone size. The D gene is left open where the match is weak. Expanded clones are given a class, and other clones once, few, many or no size at all.

CDR3 protein: CAISPTGENQPQHF
CDR3 DNA: TGTGCCATCAGTCCGACAGGGGAAAATCAGCCCCAGCATTTT
V gene: TRBV10-3
J gene: TRBJ1-5
D gene: TRBD1
clone size: -

CDR3 protein: CASSLPEGESHEQYF
CDR3 DNA: TGTGCCAGCAGCTTACCCGAAGGGGAGTCCCACGAGCAGTACTTC
V gene: TRBV7-2
J gene: TRBJ2-7
D gene: -
clone size: -

CDR3 protein: CAISVGYEQYF
CDR3 DNA: TGTGCCATCAGTGTGGGTTACGAGCAGTACTTC
V gene: TRBV10-3
J gene: TRBJ2-7
D gene: -
clone size: few

CDR3 protein: CASSLLGGGTEAFF
CDR3 DNA: TGTGCCAGCAGCCTATTAGGGGGTGGAACTGAAGCTTTCTTT
V gene: TRBV5-5
J gene: TRBJ1-1
D gene: -
clone size: few

CDR3 protein: CSARGGAHYNEQFF
CDR3 DNA: TGCAGTGCTAGAGGGGGGGCACACTACAATGAGCAGTTCTTC
V gene: TRBV20-1
J gene: TRBJ2-1
D gene: -
clone size: -

CDR3 protein: CSAGGSWASGSGNEQFF
CDR3 DNA: TGCAGTGCGGGCGGGTCCTGGGCTAGCGGGAGTGGCAATGAGCAGTTCTTC
V gene: TRBV20-1
J gene: TRBJ2-1
D gene: TRBD2
clone size: -

CDR3 protein: CSAGTGATASGYTF
CDR3 DNA: TGCAGTGCCGGGACAGGGGCTACGGCCTCCGGCTACACCTTC
V gene: TRBV20-1
J gene: TRBJ1-2
D gene: TRBD1
clone size: few

CDR3 protein: CASSPKFDRETEAFF
CDR3 DNA: TGTGCCAGCTCACCAAAGTTTGACCGTGAAACTGAAGCTTTCTTT
V gene: TRBV18
J gene: TRBJ1-1
D gene: -
clone size: -

CDR3 protein: CASSYAGLAALTSTDTQYF
CDR3 DNA: TGTGCCAGCAGTTACGCGGGACTAGCGGCGCTCACTAGCACAGATACGCAGTATTTT
V gene: TRBV6-5
J gene: TRBJ2-3
D gene: TRBD2
clone size: few

CDR3 protein: CASRTLGGDEQYF
CDR3 DNA: TGTGCCAGCAGAACCTTGGGGGGGGACGAGCAGTACTTC
V gene: TRBV27
J gene: TRBJ2-7
D gene: TRBD2
clone size: -

CDR3 protein: CASSFLGGGTGVYEQYF
CDR3 DNA: TGTGCCAGCAGTTTTCTCGGGGGGGGGACAGGGGTTTACGAGCAGTACTTC
V gene: TRBV27
J gene: TRBJ2-7
D gene: TRBD1
clone size: -

CDR3 protein: CASSYANPGDTQYF
CDR3 DNA: TGTGCCAGCAGTTACGCTAACCCGGGAGATACGCAGTATTTT
V gene: TRBV6-5
J gene: TRBJ2-3
D gene: -
clone size: -

CDR3 protein: CASSLLPGLAGTDTQYF
CDR3 DNA: TGTGCCAGCAGCCTCTTACCGGGACTAGCGGGCACAGATACGCAGTATTTT
V gene: TRBV7-3
J gene: TRBJ2-3
D gene: TRBD2
clone size: -

CDR3 protein: CASSYRGGSYTF
CDR3 DNA: TGTGCCAGCAGTTACAGGGGAGGAAGCTACACCTTC
V gene: TRBV12-3/TRBV12-4
J gene: TRBJ1-2
D gene: TRBD1
clone size: few

CDR3 protein: CASSLNREGIQYF
CDR3 DNA: TGTGCCAGCAGTTTGAACAGGGAAGGCATTCAGTACTTC
V gene: TRBV12-3/TRBV12-4
J gene: TRBJ2-4
D gene: -
clone size: -

CDR3 protein: CASRRGKGGGGYTF
CDR3 DNA: TGTGCCAGCAGGCGCGGAAAGGGGGGAGGAGGCTACACCTTC
V gene: TRBV28
J gene: TRBJ1-2
D gene: -
clone size: few

CDR3 protein: CASSTGVRYEQYF
CDR3 DNA: TGTGCCAGCAGTACAGGGGTGAGGTACGAGCAGTACTTC
V gene: TRBV28
J gene: TRBJ2-7
D gene: TRBD1
clone size: -

CDR3 protein: CSVERGQGEKLFF
CDR3 DNA: TGCAGCGTGGAGAGGGGGCAAGGTGAAAAACTGTTTTTT
V gene: TRBV29-1
J gene: TRBJ1-4
D gene: TRBD1
clone size: -

CDR3 protein: CSARSPGTGDNEQYF
CDR3 DNA: TGCAGTGCTAGATCTCCCGGGACAGGGGACAATGAGCAGTACTTC
V gene: TRBV20-1
J gene: TRBJ2-7
D gene: TRBD1
clone size: -

CDR3 protein: CASSQEARGTEAFF
CDR3 DNA: TGCGCCAGCAGCCAAGAAGCCAGAGGGACTGAAGCTTTCTTT
V gene: TRBV4-1
J gene: TRBJ1-1
D gene: -
clone size: -

CDR3 protein: CASGPGQGPNRGAPYNEQFF
CDR3 DNA: TGTGCCAGCGGCCCCGGACAGGGGCCCAATCGGGGGGCCCCCTACAATGAGCAGTTCTTC
V gene: TRBV13
J gene: TRBJ2-1
D gene: TRBD1
clone size: -

CDR3 protein: CANSQDDYPFSTDTQYF
CDR3 DNA: TGTGCCAACAGCCAAGACGACTATCCTTTCAGCACAGATACGCAGTATTTT
V gene: TRBV14
J gene: TRBJ2-3
D gene: -
clone size: -

CDR3 protein: CSPGGSQETQYF
CDR3 DNA: TGCAGTCCCGGGGGGTCTCAAGAGACCCAGTACTTC
V gene: TRBV29-1
J gene: TRBJ2-5
D gene: TRBD2
clone size: few

CDR3 protein: CATSVSPDNEQFF
CDR3 DNA: TGTGCCACCAGTGTAAGCCCGGACAATGAGCAGTTCTTC
V gene: TRBV24-1
J gene: TRBJ2-1
D gene: -
clone size: few

CDR3 protein: CASSYYGQGWTNEKLFF
CDR3 DNA: TGTGCCAGCAGTTACTACGGACAGGGTTGGACTAATGAAAAACTGTTTTTT
V gene: TRBV6-5
J gene: TRBJ1-4
D gene: TRBD1
clone size: -

CDR3 protein: CASSQDSGESYNEQFF
CDR3 DNA: TGCGCCAGCAGCCAAGATTCCGGAGAGTCCTACAATGAGCAGTTCTTC
V gene: TRBV4-3
J gene: TRBJ2-1
D gene: -
clone size: -

CDR3 protein: CASRLAVGQPQHF
CDR3 DNA: TGTGCCAGCCGCCTGGCGGTGGGCCAGCCCCAGCATTTT
V gene: TRBV12-3/TRBV12-4
J gene: TRBJ1-5
D gene: -
clone size: few

CDR3 protein: CASSLGRPVGGLFF
CDR3 DNA: TGTGCCAGCAGCTTGGGACGGCCGGTTGGGGGACTGTTTTTT
V gene: TRBV7-9
J gene: TRBJ1-4
D gene: -
clone size: -

CDR3 protein: CASSETSGRETQYF
CDR3 DNA: TGTGCCAGCTCAGAGACTAGCGGGAGAGAGACCCAGTACTTC
V gene: TRBV18
J gene: TRBJ2-5
D gene: TRBD2
clone size: few

CDR3 protein: CASSVAGTEMYEQYF
CDR3 DNA: TGTGCCAGCAGCGTAGCCGGGACAGAGATGTACGAGCAGTACTTC
V gene: TRBV9
J gene: TRBJ2-7
D gene: TRBD1
clone size: -

CDR3 protein: CASSENRYEQYF
CDR3 DNA: TGTGCCAGCAGTGAAAATCGGTACGAGCAGTACTTC
V gene: TRBV6-1
J gene: TRBJ2-7
D gene: -
clone size: -

CDR3 protein: CASSPRLAGNSYEQYF
CDR3 DNA: TGTGCCAGCAGCCCGAGACTAGCGGGGAACTCCTACGAGCAGTACTTC
V gene: TRBV7-2
J gene: TRBJ2-7
D gene: TRBD2
clone size: -

CDR3 protein: CASTETSGGVNEQFF
CDR3 DNA: TGTGCCAGCACCGAGACTAGCGGGGGGGTTAATGAGCAGTTCTTC
V gene: TRBV12-3/TRBV12-4
J gene: TRBJ2-1
D gene: TRBD2
clone size: few

CDR3 protein: CASSLLGLDGEKLFF
CDR3 DNA: TGTGCCAGCAGTTTATTGGGACTAGATGGGGAAAAACTGTTTTTT
V gene: TRBV28
J gene: TRBJ1-4
D gene: -
clone size: -

CDR3 protein: CAISDGQGGGGEKLFF
CDR3 DNA: TGTGCCATCAGTGACGGACAGGGAGGGGGAGGCGAAAAACTGTTTTTT
V gene: TRBV10-3
J gene: TRBJ1-4
D gene: TRBD1
clone size: -

CDR3 protein: CTSSLALGGLLNQPQHF
CDR3 DNA: TGTACCAGCAGCTTAGCACTTGGGGGACTTCTCAATCAGCCCCAGCATTTT
V gene: TRBV7-8
J gene: TRBJ1-5
D gene: -
clone size: -

CDR3 protein: CASSQGVLAYNEQFF
CDR3 DNA: TGTGCCAGCAGCCAAGGAGTTCTAGCGTACAATGAGCAGTTCTTC
V gene: TRBV3-1
J gene: TRBJ2-1
D gene: -
clone size: few

CDR3 protein: CASSARHGADTQYF
CDR3 DNA: TGTGCCAGCAGCGCCCGTCACGGGGCTGATACGCAGTATTTT
V gene: TRBV7-3
J gene: TRBJ2-3
D gene: -
clone size: few

CDR3 protein: CVSSELRGPQDGYTF
CDR3 DNA: TGTGTCAGCAGTGAACTCCGGGGCCCGCAGGATGGCTACACCTTC
V gene: TRBV25-1
J gene: TRBJ1-2
D gene: -
clone size: few

CDR3 protein: CASSQGDRIWETQYF
CDR3 DNA: TGCGCCAGCAGCCAAGGGGACAGGATCTGGGAGACCCAGTACTTC
V gene: TRBV4-1
J gene: TRBJ2-5
D gene: TRBD1
clone size: many

CDR3 protein: CSARVTGGSNQPQHF
CDR3 DNA: TGCAGTGCTAGAGTCACGGGGGGCTCCAATCAGCCCCAGCATTTT
V gene: TRBV20-1
J gene: TRBJ1-5
D gene: -
clone size: -

CDR3 protein: CASSLERGDTDTQYF
CDR3 DNA: TGCGCCAGCAGCTTGGAGCGGGGGGACACAGATACGCAGTATTTT
V gene: TRBV5-1
J gene: TRBJ2-3
D gene: TRBD2
clone size: few

CDR3 protein: CSASSTSGRAGTQYF
CDR3 DNA: TGCAGTGCTAGTTCTACTAGCGGGAGAGCTGGGACCCAGTACTTC
V gene: TRBV20-1
J gene: TRBJ2-5
D gene: TRBD2
clone size: -

CDR3 protein: CASEGQGNSPLHF
CDR3 DNA: TGTGCCAGCGAAGGACAGGGAAACTCACCCCTCCACTTT
V gene: TRBV11-2
J gene: TRBJ1-6
D gene: TRBD1
clone size: -

CDR3 protein: CASSPYYSAEAFF
CDR3 DNA: TGTGCCAGCAGCCCCTACTATAGCGCTGAAGCTTTCTTT
V gene: TRBV5-6
J gene: TRBJ1-1
D gene: -
clone size: -

CDR3 protein: CASSEMSGDRNQPQHF
CDR3 DNA: TGCGCCAGCAGTGAGATGAGTGGGGATCGCAATCAGCCCCAGCATTTT
V gene: TRBV10-2
J gene: TRBJ1-5
D gene: -
clone size: once

CDR3 protein: CSALRGGRETQYF
CDR3 DNA: TGCAGTGCACTTCGGGGGGGCCGAGAGACCCAGTACTTC
V gene: TRBV20-1
J gene: TRBJ2-5
D gene: TRBD2
clone size: many

CDR3 protein: CASSYGAGGEKLFF
CDR3 DNA: TGTGCCAGCAGCTATGGGGCAGGAGGAGAAAAACTGTTTTTT
V gene: TRBV7-9
J gene: TRBJ1-4
D gene: -
clone size: few

CDR3 protein: CASRPGQGFYEQYF
CDR3 DNA: TGTGCCAGCAGACCGGGACAGGGATTTTACGAGCAGTACTTC
V gene: TRBV6-2/TRBV6-3
J gene: TRBJ2-7
D gene: TRBD1
clone size: -

CDR3 protein: CASSPSRDTDTQYF
CDR3 DNA: TGTGCCAGCAGCCCTTCACGGGACACAGATACGCAGTATTTT
V gene: TRBV7-3
J gene: TRBJ2-3
D gene: -
clone size: -